The sequence of this T cell receptor beta chain was determined in a study of shared clonotypes between healthy human individuals. Sequenced by immunoSEQ multiplex PCR; TCRdb stores in-frame clones only, minus some. The data show some 500,000 clones, about 96% seen once. The TCR comes from a woman in her 30s in good health. Material: naive CD4+ T cells sorted from blood. The subset was: CD45RA+ positively selected.

CDR3 in amino acids: CASSPGTGETQYF. In nucleotides, the CDR3 is TGTGCCAGCAGCCCCGGGACAGGGGAGACCCAGTACTTC. This chain uses TRBV2 with TRBJ2-5; 9 bases fit TRBD1. The CDR3 runs 13 residues. CDR1 is SNHLY and CDR2 is FYNNEI in the germline V gene. With 6 bases clipped from V and 5 bases from J, the junction kept 4 bases outside the gene matches.